Shown below are 7 T cell receptor beta chains from a single sample sequenced in a study of shared clonotypes between healthy human individuals. The naive CD8 population came from CD45RO-negative cells selected for CCR7, without terminally differentiated effector memory CD45RA+ cells. Profiling relied on immunoSEQ multiplex PCR, and the TCRdb table lists in-frame clones only, not all of them. The repertoire consists of about 2.1 million clones, with 80% to 95% occurring once and the leading ten covering roughly 1.7%. The material sequenced was naive CD8+ T cells from PBMCs. The receptors originated from a man aged 18 to 30 in good health. Some clones in this sample may be carry-over from other donors' samples.

This sequence joins TRBV19 and TRBJ2-5; TRBD1 matches at 9 bases. Unmatched junction bases numbered 5, after V lost 5 bases and J lost 1 base. The CDR3 runs to 15 residues. Looked up from germline, CDR1 is LNHDA and CDR2 is SQIVND (reference sequence). This CDR3 is CASSWGTGTQETQYF. The CDR3 DNA reads as TGTGCCAGTAGTTGGGGGACAGGGACCCAAGAGACCCAGTACTTC.

The genes are TRBV7-6 and TRBJ2-7; maybe TRBD1 (6 bases). Trimming took off 5 bases at V and 5 bases at J, with 13 bases between the two ends. Germline V gene data show CDR1 as SGHVS and CDR2 as FNYEAQ. CDR3 length: 13 amino acids. The CDR3 protein is CASSIRRQDEQYF. CDR3 DNA sequence: TGTGCCAGCAGCATCCGTCGACAGGACGAGCAGTACTTC.

The chain joins TRBV2 to TRBJ2-1; D gene unclear. This CDR3 is built from 14 residues. The germline V gene has CDR1 SNHLY and CDR2 FYNNEI. The V and J ends lost 4 bases and 6 bases respectively, with 13 bases between them. In nucleotides, the CDR3 is TGTGCCAGCAGTGCTTACCTGGGCGGCAATGAGCAGTTCTTC. It translates to CASSAYLGGNEQFF.

As DNA, the CDR3 is TGTGCCAGCAGCTTATTGCTAGCGGGACATACCTACGAGCAGTACTTC. Amino acid sequence: CASSLLLAGHTYEQYF. The chain recombines TRBV7-9 with TRBJ2-7; 9 bases map to TRBD2. V was pared by 2 bases and J by 2 bases, with 7 bases of the junction left unmatched. Germline values: CDR1 SEHNR, CDR2 FQNEAQ (reference sequence). The CDR3 sequence is 16 residues long.

This clone has a single count. The chain recombines TRBV7-6 with TRBJ2-7; the D is unclear. V dropped 0 bases and J dropped 2 bases, with 2 bases sitting between them. The germline V gene encodes CDR1 SGHVS and CDR2 FNYEAQ. The CDR3 contains 12 residues. CDR3 protein: CASSLAPYEQYF. The CDR3 nucleotides are TGTGCCAGCAGCTTAGCCCCCTACGAGCAGTACTTC. Filled out from reference TRBV7-6 and TRBJ2-7, the complete variable domain reads GAGVSQSPRYKVTKRGQDVALRCDPISGHVSLYWYRQALGQGPEFLTYFNYEAQQDKSGLPNDRFSAERPEGSISTLTIQRTEQRDSAMYRCASSLAPYEQYFGPGTRLTVT.

The V gene is TRBV19, the J gene TRBJ1-1, with 8 bases matching TRBD1. The CDR3 is 16 residues long. V dropped 5 bases and J dropped 0; count of bases not matched to a gene: 8. Germline CDR1 reads LNHDA; CDR2 reads SQIVND (reference sequence). CDR3 nucleotides: TGTGCCAGTAGTCCGAGACAGGGGCTAGTGAACACTGAAGCTTTCTTT. This encodes CASSPRQGLVNTEAFF.

The V and J genes are TRBV28 and TRBJ1-5; the D is unclear. CDR3 length: 15 amino acids. The V gene lost 6 bases and the J gene lost 0 bases, with 12 bases spanning the gap. Per the germline V gene, CDR1 is MDHEN and CDR2 is SYDVKM. CDR3 in amino acids: CASRPADYSNQPQHF. CDR3 DNA: TGTGCCAGCAGACCTGCTGATTATAGCAATCAGCCCCAGCATTTT.